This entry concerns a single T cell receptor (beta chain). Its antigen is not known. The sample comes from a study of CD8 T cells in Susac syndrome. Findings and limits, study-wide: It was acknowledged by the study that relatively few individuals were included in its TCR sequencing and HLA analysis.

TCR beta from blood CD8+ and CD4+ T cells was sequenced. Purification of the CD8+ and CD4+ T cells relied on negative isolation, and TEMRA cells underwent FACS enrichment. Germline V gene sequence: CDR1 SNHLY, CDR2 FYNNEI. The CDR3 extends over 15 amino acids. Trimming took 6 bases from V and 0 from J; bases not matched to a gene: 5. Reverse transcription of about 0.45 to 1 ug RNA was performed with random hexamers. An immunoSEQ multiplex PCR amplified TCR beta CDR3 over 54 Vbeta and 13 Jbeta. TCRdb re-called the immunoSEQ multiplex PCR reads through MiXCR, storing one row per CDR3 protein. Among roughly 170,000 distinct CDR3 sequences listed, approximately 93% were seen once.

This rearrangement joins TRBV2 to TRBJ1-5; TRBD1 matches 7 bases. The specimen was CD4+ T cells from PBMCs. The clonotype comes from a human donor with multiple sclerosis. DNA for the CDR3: TGTGCCAGCAGGAACGACAGGGTTAGCAATCAGCCCCAGCATTTT. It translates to CASRNDRVSNQPQHF.